This paragraph covers one TCR beta chain sequence. Its antigen is currently unknown. The data are from a study of T cells expressing NK-cell markers. The length of the CDR3 is 13 residues. Per the germline V gene, CDR1 is KGHDR and CDR2 is SFDVKD. Study-wide points: HCMV specificity of the expanded NKG2C+ T cell clones stayed unclear.

TCRdb reprocessed the 5' RACE reads; each CDR3 protein has one entry and no DNA is given. This table lists about 410,000 distinct CDR3 sequences. The sequencing input was blood T cells: a sorted CD56 or NKG2C T cell subset, CD4+ or CD8+ T cells, or bulk PBMC T cells (not recorded which). The clonotype was recovered from a woman aged 45-59 years in good health. The V call is TRBV24-1, the J call TRBJ1-2; the TRBD1 assignment by TCRdb is unverifiable without DNA. The CDR3 region is CATSGGADNGYTF.